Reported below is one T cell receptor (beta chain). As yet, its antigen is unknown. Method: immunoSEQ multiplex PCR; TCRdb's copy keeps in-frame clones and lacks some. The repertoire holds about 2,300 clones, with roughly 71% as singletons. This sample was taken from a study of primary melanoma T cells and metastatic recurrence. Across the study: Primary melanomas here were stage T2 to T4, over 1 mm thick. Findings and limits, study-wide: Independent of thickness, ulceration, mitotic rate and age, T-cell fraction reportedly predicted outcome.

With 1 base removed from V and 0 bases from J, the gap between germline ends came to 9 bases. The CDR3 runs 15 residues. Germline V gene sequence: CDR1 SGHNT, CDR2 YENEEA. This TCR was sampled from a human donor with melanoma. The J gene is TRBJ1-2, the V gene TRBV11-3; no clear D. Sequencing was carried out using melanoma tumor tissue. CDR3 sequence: CASSLGRMTNYGYTF. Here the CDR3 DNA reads TGTGCCAGCAGCTTAGGCAGGATGACTAACTATGGCTACACCTTC.